This record concerns one T cell receptor beta chain sequence. The data are from a study of cytomegalovirus exposure and HLA in healthy donors. Study-level information: As an earlier analysis found, around 190 million T cells yielded 117 million unique TCR beta sequences.

This PCR relied on a set of 60 Vbeta primers and 13 Jbeta primers. TCRdb's table, derived via immunoSEQ multiplex PCR, lists solely in-frame clones and lacks some. Among roughly 150,000 clones listed, about two thirds were seen once. V gave up 4 bases and J gave up 3 bases; unmatched junction bases: 8. Per the germline V gene, CDR1 is MGHRA and CDR2 is YSYEKL. The CDR3 is 16 amino acids. J is TRBJ1-1 and V is TRBV4-1; 10 bases match TRBD1. Specimen: PBMCs. The source is a man aged 30-40 years in good health and CMV-seropositive. CDR3 sequence: CASSPVRTGGHTEAFF. Here the CDR3 DNA reads TGCGCCAGCAGCCCGGTAAGGACAGGGGGGCACACTGAAGCTTTCTTT.